A single sample gave rise to the 2 T cell receptor beta chains below, sequenced in a study of metastatic and nonmetastatic thyroid tumors. MiXCR reprocessed the PCR reads for TCRdb. The sample carries under 25,000 clones, approximately 19% recorded once. There were no patients who had received any treatment before thyroid surgery. The material sequenced was blood. The receptor set was obtained from a female donor with papillary thyroid cancer or a benign thyroid nodule (not recorded which). Some clones in this sample may be carry-over from other donors' samples.

This rearrangement joins TRBV28 to TRBJ2-2, with 8 nucleotides matching TRBD2. The CDR3 spans 14 residues. V shed 5 bases and J 6 bases; nucleotides not matched to a gene: 5. The germline CDR1 and CDR2 sequences are MDHEN and SYDVKM. The CDR3 sequence: CASSQTSAAGELFF. The CDR3 DNA sequence: TGTGCCAGCAGTCAGACTAGCGCAGCCGGGGAGCTGTTTTTT.

This clone was counted ten times or more. Other DNA sequences in the sample encode the same CDR3. The CDR3 is CASSPGASRDTQYF. DNA for the CDR3: TGTGCCAGCAGCCCCGGGGCGTCCCGGGATACGCAGTATTTT. This sequence joins TRBV11-2 and TRBJ2-3; possibly TRBD1 or TRBD2 for D (5 bases each). The CDR3 sequence is 14 residues long. CDR1 is SGHAT, CDR2 FQNNGV, per germline. Trimming stripped 5 bases from V and 6 bases from J, with 15 bases between.